Listed below are T cell receptor beta chains from one sample, sequenced in a study of blood T cell repertoires in COVID-19. Clones were read by immunoSEQ multiplex PCR, and TCRdb kept only the in-frame ones, dropping some. The sample gives about 63,000 clones, 92% of which show up once; 4.6% is in the top ten. The specimen sequenced was peripheral blood. The receptors originated from a man aged 45-60 years with active COVID-19. The CDR3 runs from the conserved cysteine through the conserved F or W. D genes are given only for firm matches. Not every row has a clone size; where given, it reads once, few, many or a size class.

J gene,V gene,clone size,D gene,CDR3 DNA,CDR3 protein
TRBJ2-3,TRBV5-8,NA,NA,TGTGCCAGCAGCCCTGAAGCTAACGCGCAGTATTTT,CASSPEANAQYF
TRBJ1-3,TRBV21-1,NA,NA,TGTGCCAGCAGCAAAGGGGACAGTCTGGGGCCGCGAAACACCATATATTTT,CASSKGDSLGPRNTIYF
TRBJ2-3,TRBV4-1,NA,NA,TGCGCCAGCAGCCCATTAGGACAGCGCGTTAATACGCAGTATTTT,CASSPLGQRVNTQYF
TRBJ2-7,TRBV6-5,NA,NA,TGTGCCGGGCAGGGGACGCGGGTGAATGAGCAGTACTTC,CAGQGTRVNEQYF
TRBJ2-3,TRBV19,NA,NA,TGTGCCAGTAGTACCCGGACAGCAAAAAACACAGATACGCAGTATTTT,CASSTRTAKNTDTQYF
TRBJ2-2,TRBV10-1,once,NA,TGCGCCAGCAGCCCCCACGAGCGGGGGGAGCTGTTTTTT,CASSPHERGELFF
TRBJ1-5,TRBV28,NA,NA,TGTGCCAGCAGTTTAAGCGGACGGAGAGGTCAGCCCCAGCATTTT,CASSLSGRRGQPQHF
TRBJ2-7,TRBV28,NA,TRBD2,TGTGCCAGCAGTTCTCCATTTAGGGAGGGGCAGTACTTC,CASSSPFREGQYF
TRBJ1-4,TRBV18,NA,TRBD1,TGTGCCAGCTCACCACTCTCCGGGACAGGGACTGAAAAACTGTTTTTT,CASSPLSGTGTEKLFF
TRBJ1-5,TRBV5-4,few,NA,TGTGCCAGCAGCGAGTACAATCAGCCCCAGCATTTT,CASSEYNQPQHF
TRBJ1-2,TRBV11-2,NA,TRBD1,TGTGCCAGCAGCTTAGAGAGGACAGGTCTCTATGGCTACACCTTC,CASSLERTGLYGYTF
TRBJ2-7,TRBV6-5,NA,NA,TGTGCCAGCAGTTACGCGTCGACTACATTTTACGAGCAGTACTTC,CASSYASTTFYEQYF
TRBJ2-7,TRBV7-2,NA,TRBD2,TGTGCCAGCAGCCCAGGAGCGGGGTCCTTCTACGAGCAGTACTTC,CASSPGAGSFYEQYF
TRBJ1-1,TRBV27,NA,NA,TGTGCCAGCAGTTCTGGGGGCGGCACTGAAGCTTTCTTT,CASSSGGGTEAFF
TRBJ2-7,TRBV7-9,once,TRBD1,TGTGCCAGCAGCCAGAGGACAGGGAATCCCTACGAGCAGTACTTC,CASSQRTGNPYEQYF
TRBJ2-2,TRBV7-3,NA,TRBD2,TGTGCCAGCAGCCCAGGACTAGCGGGAGTAACCGGGGAGCTGTTTTTT,CASSPGLAGVTGELFF
TRBJ2-3,TRBV7-8,NA,NA,TGTGCCAGCAGCCTACAGGGACTATTATCAGATACGCAGTATTTT,CASSLQGLLSDTQYF
TRBJ1-1,TRBV5-5,NA,TRBD1,TGTGCCAGCAGCGGGACAGAGTTAAACACTGAAGCTTTCTTT,CASSGTELNTEAFF
TRBJ2-5,TRBV28,NA,TRBD2,TGTGCCAGCAGTTCTACTAGCGGCAGAGGGGGGACCCAGTACTTC,CASSSTSGRGGTQYF
TRBJ1-1,TRBV3-1/TRBV3-2,NA,NA,TGTGCCAGCAGCACACGCACTGAAGCTTTCTTT,CASSTRTEAFF
TRBJ1-1,TRBV28,NA,NA,TGTGCCAGCAGTCTACAGATGAACACTGAAGCTTTCTTT,CASSLQMNTEAFF
TRBJ2-1,TRBV2,NA,NA,TGTGCCAGCAGTCTAGCCCACAATGAGCAGTTCTTC,CASSLAHNEQFF
TRBJ2-3,TRBV3-1/TRBV3-2,NA,NA,TGTGCCAGCAGTGTGGAGGATACGCAGTATTTT,CASSVEDTQYF
TRBJ1-1,TRBV30,NA,NA,TGTGCCTGGAAATTTGGGAGGGGCACTGAAGCTTTCTTT,CAWKFGRGTEAFF
TRBJ1-5,TRBV20-1,NA,NA,TGCAGTGCTAGTTTCCCGGGGGTGGTCAATCAGCCCCAGCATTTT,CSASFPGVVNQPQHF
TRBJ2-5,TRBV11-3,NA,NA,TGTGCCAGCAGCGACCGGGTTGCTCAAGAGACCCAGTACTTC,CASSDRVAQETQYF
TRBJ1-1,TRBV28,NA,NA,TGTGCCAGCAGTCGCAGGGTTACCCCTGAAGCTTTCTTT,CASSRRVTPEAFF
TRBJ1-5,TRBV18,NA,TRBD1,TGTGCCAGCTCAGGACAGGGCAATCAGCCCCAGCATTTT,CASSGQGNQPQHF
TRBJ2-2,TRBV5-4,NA,TRBD2,TGTGCCAGCAGCTTATCAGCGGGAAGTGTCACCGGGGAGCTGTTTTTT,CASSLSAGSVTGELFF
TRBJ2-3,TRBV4-1,NA,TRBD1,TGCGCCAGCAGCCGCGTTCCGGGACAGGCGGCAGATACGCAGTATTTT,CASSRVPGQAADTQYF
TRBJ2-3,TRBV24-1,NA,NA,TGTGCCACCAGTGATTCTAGCTATAGCACAGATACGCAGTATTTT,CATSDSSYSTDTQYF
TRBJ2-3,TRBV5-8,NA,TRBD2,TGTGCCAGCCCCAGAGGGTTGAGCGGGGGGGCGACAGATACGCAGTATTTT,CASPRGLSGGATDTQYF
TRBJ2-7,TRBV11-2,NA,TRBD1,TGTGCCAGCAGCTTGCTCACCTCCGGGACAGAATACGAGCAGTACTTC,CASSLLTSGTEYEQYF
TRBJ2-3,TRBV6-4,once,NA,TGTGCCAGCGAAGGCGGGGGCCTCGTGTGTCCGAGAAACACAGATACGCAGTATTTT,CASEGGGLVCPRNTDTQYF
TRBJ2-2,TRBV4-1,NA,TRBD2,TGCGCCAGCAGCCAATCGACTAGCGGGGACGCGAACACCGGGGAGCTGTTTTTT,CASSQSTSGDANTGELFF
TRBJ2-1,TRBV7-3,NA,TRBD2,TGTGCCAGCAGCTTAATAGGGACTAGCGGGAGTGCTAATGAGCAGTTCTTC,CASSLIGTSGSANEQFF
TRBJ1-1,TRBV19,NA,NA,TGTGCCGCGGGCCGGAACACTGAAGCTTTCTTT,CAAGRNTEAFF
TRBJ2-2,TRBV6-5,once,TRBD1,TGTGCCGGGACCTGGACAGGGGGAAGGACCGGGGAGCTGTTTTTT,CAGTWTGGRTGELFF
TRBJ2-1,TRBV15,NA,TRBD2,TGTGCCACCAGGCGGGGGGCAAATAATGAGCAGTTCTTC,CATRRGANNEQFF
TRBJ2-3,TRBV4-1,NA,NA,TGCGCCAGCAGCCAAGCGGGAATACACACAGATACGCAGTATTTT,CASSQAGIHTDTQYF
TRBJ2-2,TRBV7-8,NA,NA,TGTGCCAGCAGCATCCGGGGTCGGGACACCGGGGAGCTGTTTTTT,CASSIRGRDTGELFF
TRBJ2-1,TRBV6-5,NA,NA,TGTGCCAGCATCCTCAGCAGGGCGGAAACGAATGAGCAGTTCTTC,CASILSRAETNEQFF
TRBJ2-7,TRBV11-2,NA,NA,TGTGCCAGCAGCCGAGAAACAGGTTACGAGCAGTACTTC,CASSRETGYEQYF
TRBJ2-1,TRBV2,NA,TRBD2,TGTGCCAGCACCGGGACTAGCGGGACCTACAATGAGCAGTTCTTC,CASTGTSGTYNEQFF
TRBJ1-3,TRBV28,NA,TRBD1,TGTGCCAGCAGTGGGGACAGCTCTGGAAACACCATATATTTT,CASSGDSSGNTIYF
TRBJ2-1,TRBV7-9,NA,TRBD2,TGTGCCAGCAGCTTCCAGCGGGAGTCCCATGAGCAGTTCTTC,CASSFQRESHEQFF